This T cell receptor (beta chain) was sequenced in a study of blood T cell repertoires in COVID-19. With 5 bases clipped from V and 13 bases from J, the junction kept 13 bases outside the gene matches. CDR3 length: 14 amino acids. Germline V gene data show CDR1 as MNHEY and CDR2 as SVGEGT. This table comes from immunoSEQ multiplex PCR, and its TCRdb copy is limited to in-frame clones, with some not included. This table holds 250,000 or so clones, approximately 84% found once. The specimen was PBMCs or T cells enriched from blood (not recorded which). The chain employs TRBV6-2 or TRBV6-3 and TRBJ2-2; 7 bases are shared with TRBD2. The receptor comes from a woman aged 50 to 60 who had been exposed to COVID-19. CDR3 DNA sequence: TGTGCCAGCAGTCTCCTGGGACTAACCCCGGCGCTGTTTTTT. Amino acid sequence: CASSLLGLTPALFF.